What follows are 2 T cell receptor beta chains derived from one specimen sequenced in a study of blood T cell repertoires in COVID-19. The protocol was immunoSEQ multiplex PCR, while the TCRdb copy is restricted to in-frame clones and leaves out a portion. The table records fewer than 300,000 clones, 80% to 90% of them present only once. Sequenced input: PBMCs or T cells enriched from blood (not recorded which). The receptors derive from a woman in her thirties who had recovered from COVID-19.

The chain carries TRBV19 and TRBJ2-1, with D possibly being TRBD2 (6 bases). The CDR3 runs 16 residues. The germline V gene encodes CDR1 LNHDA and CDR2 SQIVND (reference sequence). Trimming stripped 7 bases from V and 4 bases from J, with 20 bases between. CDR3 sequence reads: CASKSVEGTGYNEQFF. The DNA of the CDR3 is TGTGCCAGTAAGTCAGTGGAGGGTACTGGGTACAATGAGCAGTTCTTC.

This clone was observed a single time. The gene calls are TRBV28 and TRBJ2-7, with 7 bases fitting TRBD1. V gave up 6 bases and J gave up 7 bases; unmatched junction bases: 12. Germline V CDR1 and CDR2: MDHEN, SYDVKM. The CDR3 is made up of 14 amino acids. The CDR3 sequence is CASRSWDSRWEQYF. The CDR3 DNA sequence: TGTGCCAGCAGATCCTGGGACAGCCGGTGGGAGCAGTACTTC.